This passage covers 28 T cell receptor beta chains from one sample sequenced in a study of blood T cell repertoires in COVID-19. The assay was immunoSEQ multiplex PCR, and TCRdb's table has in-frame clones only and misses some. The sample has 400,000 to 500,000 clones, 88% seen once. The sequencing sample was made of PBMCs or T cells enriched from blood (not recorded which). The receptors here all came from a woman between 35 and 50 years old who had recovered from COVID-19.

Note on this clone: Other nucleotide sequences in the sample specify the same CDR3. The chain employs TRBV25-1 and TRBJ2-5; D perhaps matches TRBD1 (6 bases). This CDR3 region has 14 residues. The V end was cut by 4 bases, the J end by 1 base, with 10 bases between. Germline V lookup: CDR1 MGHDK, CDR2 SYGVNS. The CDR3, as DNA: TGTGCCAGCAGTGGGACAGCACTCCAAGAGACCCAGTACTTC. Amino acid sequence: CASSGTALQETQYF. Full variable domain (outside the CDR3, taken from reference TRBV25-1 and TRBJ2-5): EADIYQTPRYLVIGTGKKITLECSQTMGHDKMYWYQQDPGMELHLIHYSYGVNSTEKGDLSSESTVSRIRTEHFPLTLESARPSHTSQYLCASSGTALQETQYFGPGTRLLVL.

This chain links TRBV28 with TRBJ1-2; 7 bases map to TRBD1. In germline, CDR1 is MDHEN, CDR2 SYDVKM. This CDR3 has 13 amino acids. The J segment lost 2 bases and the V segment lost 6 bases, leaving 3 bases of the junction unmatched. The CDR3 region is CASSPQGNYGYTF. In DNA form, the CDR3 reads TGTGCCAGCAGCCCACAGGGGAACTATGGCTACACCTTC.

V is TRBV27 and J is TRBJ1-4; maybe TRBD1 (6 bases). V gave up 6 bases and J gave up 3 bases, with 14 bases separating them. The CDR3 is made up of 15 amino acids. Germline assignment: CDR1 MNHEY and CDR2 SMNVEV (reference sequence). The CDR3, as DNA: TGTGCCAGCAGGGCAGGGGATATATCTAATGAAAAACTGTTTTTT. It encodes CASRAGDISNEKLFF.

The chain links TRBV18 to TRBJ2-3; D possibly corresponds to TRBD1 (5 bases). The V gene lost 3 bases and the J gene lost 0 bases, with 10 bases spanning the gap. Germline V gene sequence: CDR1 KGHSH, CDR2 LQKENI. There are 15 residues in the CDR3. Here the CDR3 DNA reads TGTGCCAGCTCACCGGACACCCTGAGCACAGATACGCAGTATTTT. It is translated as CASSPDTLSTDTQYF.

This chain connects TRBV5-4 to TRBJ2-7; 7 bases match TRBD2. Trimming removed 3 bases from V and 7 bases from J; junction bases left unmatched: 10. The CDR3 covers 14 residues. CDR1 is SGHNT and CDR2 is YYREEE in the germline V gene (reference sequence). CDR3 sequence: CASSSPGGPGEQYF. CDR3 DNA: TGTGCCAGCAGCTCGCCGGGGGGTCCGGGAGAGCAGTACTTC.

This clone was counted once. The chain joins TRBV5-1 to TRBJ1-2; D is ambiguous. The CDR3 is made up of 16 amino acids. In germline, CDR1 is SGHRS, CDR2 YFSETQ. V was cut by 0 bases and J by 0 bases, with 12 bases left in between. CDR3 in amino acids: CASSLGGREANYGYTF. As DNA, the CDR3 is TGCGCCAGCAGCTTGGGCGGCCGTGAAGCTAACTATGGCTACACCTTC.

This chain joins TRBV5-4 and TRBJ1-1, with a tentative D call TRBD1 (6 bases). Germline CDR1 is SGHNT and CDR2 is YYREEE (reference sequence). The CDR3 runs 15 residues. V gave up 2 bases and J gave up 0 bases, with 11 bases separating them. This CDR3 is CASSLDRSLNTEAFF. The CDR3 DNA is TGTGCCAGCAGCTTAGACAGGTCCCTGAACACTGAAGCTTTCTTT.

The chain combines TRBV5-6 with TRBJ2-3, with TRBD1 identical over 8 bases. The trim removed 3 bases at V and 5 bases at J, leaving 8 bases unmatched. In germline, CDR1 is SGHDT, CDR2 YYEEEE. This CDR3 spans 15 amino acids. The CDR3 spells CASSSTGQGRDTQYF. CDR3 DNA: TGTGCCAGCAGCTCCACCGGACAGGGAAGAGATACGCAGTATTTT.

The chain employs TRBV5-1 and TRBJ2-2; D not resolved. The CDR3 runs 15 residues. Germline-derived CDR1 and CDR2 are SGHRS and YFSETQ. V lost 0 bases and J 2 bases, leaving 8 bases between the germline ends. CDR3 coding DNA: TGCGCCAGCAGCTTGGTGGCGGATAACACCGGGGAGCTGTTTTTT. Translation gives CASSLVADNTGELFF.

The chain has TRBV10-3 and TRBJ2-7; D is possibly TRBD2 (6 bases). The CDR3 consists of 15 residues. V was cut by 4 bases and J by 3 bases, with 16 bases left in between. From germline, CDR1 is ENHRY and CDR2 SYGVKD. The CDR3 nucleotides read TGTGCCATCAGTGGTACCCCGGGACTGAACTACGAGCAGTACTTC. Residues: CAISGTPGLNYEQYF.

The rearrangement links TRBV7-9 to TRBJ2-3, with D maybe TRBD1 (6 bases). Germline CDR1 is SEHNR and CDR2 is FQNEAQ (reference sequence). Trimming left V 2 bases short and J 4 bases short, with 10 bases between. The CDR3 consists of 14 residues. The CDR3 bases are TGTGCCAGCAGCTTAACACAGGGCCCAGATACGCAGTATTTT. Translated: CASSLTQGPDTQYF.

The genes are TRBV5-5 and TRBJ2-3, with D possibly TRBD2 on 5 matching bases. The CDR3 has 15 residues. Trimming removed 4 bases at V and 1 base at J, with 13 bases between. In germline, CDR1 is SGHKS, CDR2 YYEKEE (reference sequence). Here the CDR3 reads CASSPTLGRTDTQYF. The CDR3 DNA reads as TGTGCCAGCAGCCCGACACTAGGGCGCACAGATACGCAGTATTTT. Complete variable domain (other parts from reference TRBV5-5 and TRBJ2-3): DAGVTQSPTHLIKTRGQQVTLRCSPISGHKSVSWYQQVLGQGPQFIFQYYEKEERGRGNFPDRFSARQFPNYSSELNVNALLLGDSALYLCASSPTLGRTDTQYFGPGTRLTVL.

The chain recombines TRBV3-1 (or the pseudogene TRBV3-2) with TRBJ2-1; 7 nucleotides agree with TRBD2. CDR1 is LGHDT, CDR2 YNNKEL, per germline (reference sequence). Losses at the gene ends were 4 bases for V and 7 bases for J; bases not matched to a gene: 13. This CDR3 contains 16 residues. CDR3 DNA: TGTGCCAGCAGCCCAGGGCGTTCGGGAGGCCGAAATGAGCAGTTCTTC. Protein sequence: CASSPGRSGGRNEQFF.

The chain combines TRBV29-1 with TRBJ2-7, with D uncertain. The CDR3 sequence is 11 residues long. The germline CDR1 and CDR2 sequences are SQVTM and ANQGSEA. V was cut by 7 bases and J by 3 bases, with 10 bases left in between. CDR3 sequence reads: CSAVRSYEQYF. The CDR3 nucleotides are TGCAGCGCCGTACGGAGCTACGAGCAGTACTTC.

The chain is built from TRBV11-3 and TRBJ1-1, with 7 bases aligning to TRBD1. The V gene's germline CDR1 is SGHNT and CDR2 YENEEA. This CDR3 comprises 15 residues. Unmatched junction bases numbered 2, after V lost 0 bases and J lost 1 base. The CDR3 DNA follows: TGTGCCAGCAGCTTAGATGGGACAGCGAACACTGAAGCTTTCTTT. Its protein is CASSLDGTANTEAFF.

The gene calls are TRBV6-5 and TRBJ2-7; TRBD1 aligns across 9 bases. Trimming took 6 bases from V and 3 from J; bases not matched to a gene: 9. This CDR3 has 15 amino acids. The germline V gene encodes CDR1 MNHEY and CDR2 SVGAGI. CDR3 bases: TGTGCCAGCAGGCCACAGGGGGCCCTGGGCTACGAGCAGTACTTC. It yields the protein CASRPQGALGYEQYF.

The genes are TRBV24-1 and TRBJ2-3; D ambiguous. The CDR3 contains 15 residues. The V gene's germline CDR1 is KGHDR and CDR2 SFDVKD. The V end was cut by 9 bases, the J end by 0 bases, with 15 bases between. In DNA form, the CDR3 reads TGTGCCACCGAGGATGGCAGAGATAGCACAGATACGCAGTATTTT. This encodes CATEDGRDSTDTQYF.

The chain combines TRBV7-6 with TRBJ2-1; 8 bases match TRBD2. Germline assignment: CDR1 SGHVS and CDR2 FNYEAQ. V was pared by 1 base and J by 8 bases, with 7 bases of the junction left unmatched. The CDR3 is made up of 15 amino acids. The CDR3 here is CASSLVGRGVDEQFF. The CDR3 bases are TGTGCCAGCAGCTTAGTCGGGAGGGGGGTAGATGAGCAGTTCTTC.

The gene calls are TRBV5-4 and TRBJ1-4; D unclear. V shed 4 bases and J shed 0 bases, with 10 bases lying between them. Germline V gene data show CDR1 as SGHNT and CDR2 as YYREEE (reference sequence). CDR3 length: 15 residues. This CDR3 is CASSTVGATNEKLFF. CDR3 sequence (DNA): TGTGCCAGCAGCACGGTGGGCGCAACTAATGAAAAACTGTTTTTT.

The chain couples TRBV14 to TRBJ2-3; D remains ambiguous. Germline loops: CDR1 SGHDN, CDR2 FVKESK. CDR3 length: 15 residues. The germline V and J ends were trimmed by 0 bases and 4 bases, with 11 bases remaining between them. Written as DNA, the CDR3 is TGTGCCAGCAGCCAAGAGAGCCCACGGGCAGATACGCAGTATTTT. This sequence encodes CASSQESPRADTQYF. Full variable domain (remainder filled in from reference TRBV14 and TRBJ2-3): EAGVTQFPSHSVIEKGQTVTLRCDPISGHDNLYWYRRVMGKEIKFLLHFVKESKQDESGMPNNRFLAERTGGTYSTLKVQPAELEDSGVYFCASSQESPRADTQYFGPGTRLTVL.

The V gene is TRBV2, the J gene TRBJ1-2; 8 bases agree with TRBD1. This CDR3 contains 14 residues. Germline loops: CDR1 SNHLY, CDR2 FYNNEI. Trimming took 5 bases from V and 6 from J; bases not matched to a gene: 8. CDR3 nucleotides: TGTGCCAGCAGTTTGACGTTGACAGGGGATGGCTACACCTTC. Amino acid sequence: CASSLTLTGDGYTF.

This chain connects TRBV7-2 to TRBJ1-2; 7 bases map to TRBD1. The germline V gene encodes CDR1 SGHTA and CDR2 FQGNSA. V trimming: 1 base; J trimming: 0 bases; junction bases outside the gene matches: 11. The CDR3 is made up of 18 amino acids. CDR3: CASSLGPGQTGTNYGYTF. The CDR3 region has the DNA TGTGCCAGCAGCTTAGGTCCGGGCCAGACAGGGACTAACTATGGCTACACCTTC.

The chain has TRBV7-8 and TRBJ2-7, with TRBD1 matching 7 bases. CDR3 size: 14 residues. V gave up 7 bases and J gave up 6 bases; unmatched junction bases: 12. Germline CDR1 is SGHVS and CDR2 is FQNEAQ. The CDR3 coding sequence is TGTGCCAGCACCCCCCTACAGGGGATCACCGAGCAGTACTTC. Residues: CASTPLQGITEQYF.

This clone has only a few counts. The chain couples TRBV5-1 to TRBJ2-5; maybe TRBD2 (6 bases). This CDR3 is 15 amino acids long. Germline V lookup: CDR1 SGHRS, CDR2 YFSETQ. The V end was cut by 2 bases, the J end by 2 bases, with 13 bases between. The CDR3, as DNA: TGCGCCAGCAGCTTTTCCGGGAGCCGACAAGAGACCCAGTACTTC. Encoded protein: CASSFSGSRQETQYF. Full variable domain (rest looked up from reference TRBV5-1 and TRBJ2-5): KAGVTQTPRYLIKTRGQQVTLSCSPISGHRSVSWYQQTPGQGLQFLFEYFSETQRNKGNFPGRFSGRQFSNSRSEMNVSTLELGDSALYLCASSFSGSRQETQYFGPGTRLLVL.

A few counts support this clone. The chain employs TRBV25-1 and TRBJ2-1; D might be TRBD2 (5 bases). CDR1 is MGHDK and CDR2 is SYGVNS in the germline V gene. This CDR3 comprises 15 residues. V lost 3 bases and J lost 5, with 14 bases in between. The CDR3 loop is CASSDYLPGNNEQFF. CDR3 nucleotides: TGTGCCAGCAGTGACTACCTACCGGGGAACAATGAGCAGTTCTTC.

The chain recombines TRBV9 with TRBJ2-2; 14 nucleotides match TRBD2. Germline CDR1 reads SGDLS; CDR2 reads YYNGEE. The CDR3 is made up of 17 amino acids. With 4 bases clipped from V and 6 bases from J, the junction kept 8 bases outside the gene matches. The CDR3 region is CASSLRGTSGSPGELFF. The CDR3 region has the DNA TGTGCCAGCAGCTTAAGGGGGACTAGCGGGAGTCCCGGGGAGCTGTTTTTT.

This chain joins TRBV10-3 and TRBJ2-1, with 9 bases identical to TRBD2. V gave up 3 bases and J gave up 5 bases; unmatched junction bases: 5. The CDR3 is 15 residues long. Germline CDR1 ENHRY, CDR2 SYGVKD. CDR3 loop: CAISESGRRHNEQFF. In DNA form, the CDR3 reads TGTGCCATCAGTGAAAGCGGGAGGAGACACAATGAGCAGTTCTTC.

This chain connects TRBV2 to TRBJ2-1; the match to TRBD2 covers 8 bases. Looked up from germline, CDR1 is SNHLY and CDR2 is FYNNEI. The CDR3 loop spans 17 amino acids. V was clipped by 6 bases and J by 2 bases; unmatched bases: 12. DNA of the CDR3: TGTGCCAGCAGGCCCCCGGGGGGGGTAGGGACCTACAATGAGCAGTTCTTC. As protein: CASRPPGGVGTYNEQFF.